Listed below are T cell receptor beta chains from one sample, sequenced in a study of OX40 agonist ivuxolimab in advanced cancers. Some clones are missing from TCRdb's copy, which holds only in-frame ones; the method was immunoSEQ multiplex PCR. There are roughly 29,000 clones in the sample; around 90% occur only once, and roughly a fifth lies in the top ten. The sequenced sample was CD4+ or CD8+ T cells sorted from blood, obtained in a trial of the OX40 agonist ivuxolimab. These receptors were obtained from an adult with an advanced solid tumor such as melanoma, head and neck, liver or kidney cancer. The conserved cysteine and the conserved F or W are not part of the CDR3 here.

>TRBV7-8|12
ASSYVKVQETQY
>TRBV6-5|9
ASIAGAEQY
>TRBV4-1|16
ASSQDPGRKSSGNTIY
>TRBV4-2|14
ASSPGQREITDTQY
>TRBV11-2|14
ASSQGGGWAQETQY
>TRBV7-9|10
ASSSGGEKLF
>TRBV4-1|12
ASSQVPGAYGYT
>TRBV5-5|11
ASSLAWGTEAF
>TRBV5-4|13
ASSQDNSGANVLT
>TRBV7-9|12
ASSLEQAHYGYT
>TRBV5-6|12
ASGAETSSDEQF
>TRBV11-3|14
ASSPNRGLVADTQY
>TRBV11-3|14
AGSYSGSESTGELF
>TRBV6-6|13
ASWSTLPKIQPQH
>TRBV27|10
ASSSGFYPYT
>TRBV11-3|11
ASSVRHDNEQF
>TRBV6-1|12
ASSRGEMGTEAF
>TRBV7-8|13
ASSPRGAENTEAF
>TRBV19|12
ASSMAGGSYEQY
>TRBV10-2|11
ASSGTGYDEAF
>TRBV11-2|15
ASSGSRGGEGGSPLH
>TRBV6-6|14
ASSYSREGSYNEQF
>TRBV11-2|17
ASSLAPLIAGGMNGAQY
>TRBV13|10
ASSPTGNEQF
>TRBV5-6|12
ASSFLSGEETQY
>TRBV9|8
ASSPITQY
>TRBV5-8|12
ASSWGTGQETQY
>TRBV9|14
ASSAKTGLGGYEQF
>TRBV4-1|12
ASSWTEGNTEAF
>TRBV7-9|13
ASSLKTSLGYEQY
>TRBV7-2|13
ASSLDGTGQETQY
>TRBV19|12
ASSFRGSNQPQH
>TRBV27|13
ASSLVAGAGYEQY
>TRBV5-1|12
ASSQGTGGAEQF